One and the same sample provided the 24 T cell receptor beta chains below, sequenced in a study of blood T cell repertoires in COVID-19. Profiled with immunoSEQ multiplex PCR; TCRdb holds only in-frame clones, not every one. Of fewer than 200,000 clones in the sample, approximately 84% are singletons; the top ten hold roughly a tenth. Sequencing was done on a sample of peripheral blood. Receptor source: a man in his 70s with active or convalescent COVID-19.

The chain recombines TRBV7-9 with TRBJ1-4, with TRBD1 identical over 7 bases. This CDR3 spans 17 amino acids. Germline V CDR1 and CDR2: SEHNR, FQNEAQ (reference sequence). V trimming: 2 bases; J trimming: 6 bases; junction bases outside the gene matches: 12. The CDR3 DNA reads TGTGCCAGCAGCTTACGTAGACAGGGTCTGCTGGATGAAAAACTGTTTTTT. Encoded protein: CASSLRRQGLLDEKLFF. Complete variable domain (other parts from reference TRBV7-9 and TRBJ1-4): DTGVSQNPRHKITKRGQNVTFRCDPISEHNRLYWYRQTLGQGPEFLTYFQNEAQLEKSRLLSDRFSAERPKGSFSTLEIQRTEQGDSAMYLCASSLRRQGLLDEKLFFGSGTQLSVL.

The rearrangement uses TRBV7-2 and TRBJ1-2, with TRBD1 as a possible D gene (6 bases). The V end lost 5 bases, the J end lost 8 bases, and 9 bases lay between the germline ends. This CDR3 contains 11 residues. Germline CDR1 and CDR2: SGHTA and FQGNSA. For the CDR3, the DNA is TGTGCCAGCAGCCACAGGGTGGGCTACACCTTC. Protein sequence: CASSHRVGYTF.

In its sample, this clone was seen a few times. CDR3 sequence: CASSRNRQNTGELFF. As DNA, the CDR3 is TGTGCCAGCAGCCGAAACAGACAGAACACCGGGGAGCTGTTTTTT. The rearrangement uses TRBV14 and TRBJ2-2, with unresolved D. CDR3 length: 15 residues. Germline loops: CDR1 SGHDN, CDR2 FVKESK. V gave up 4 bases and J gave up 1 base, with 10 bases separating them.

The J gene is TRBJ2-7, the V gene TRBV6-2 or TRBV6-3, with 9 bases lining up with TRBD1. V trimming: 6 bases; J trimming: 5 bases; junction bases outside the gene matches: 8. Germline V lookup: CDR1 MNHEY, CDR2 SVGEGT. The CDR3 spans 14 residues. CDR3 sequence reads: CASSSGTGTHEQYF. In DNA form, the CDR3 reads TGTGCCAGCAGCTCCGGGACAGGGACCCACGAGCAGTACTTC.

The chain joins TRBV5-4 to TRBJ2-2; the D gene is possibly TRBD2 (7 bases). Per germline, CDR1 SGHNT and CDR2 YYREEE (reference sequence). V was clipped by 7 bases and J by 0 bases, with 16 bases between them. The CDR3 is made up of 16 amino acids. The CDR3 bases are TGTGCCAGCCGAGGGGGGGGAGGCTCGAACACCGGGGAGCTGTTTTTT. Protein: CASRGGGGSNTGELFF.

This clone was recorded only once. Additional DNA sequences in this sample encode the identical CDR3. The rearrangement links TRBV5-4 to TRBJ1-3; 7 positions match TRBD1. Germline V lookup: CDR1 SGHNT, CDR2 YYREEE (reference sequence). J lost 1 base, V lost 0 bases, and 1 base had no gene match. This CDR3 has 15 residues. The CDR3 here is CASSLGGQSGNTIYF. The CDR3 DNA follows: TGTGCCAGCAGCTTGGGGGGACAGTCTGGAAACACCATATATTTT.

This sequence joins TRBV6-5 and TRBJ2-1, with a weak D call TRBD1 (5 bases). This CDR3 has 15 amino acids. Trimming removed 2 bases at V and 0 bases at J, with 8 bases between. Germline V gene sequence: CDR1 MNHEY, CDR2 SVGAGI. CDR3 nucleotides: TGTGCCAGCAGTTACGGCCAGGGCTCCTACAATGAGCAGTTCTTC. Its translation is CASSYGQGSYNEQFF.

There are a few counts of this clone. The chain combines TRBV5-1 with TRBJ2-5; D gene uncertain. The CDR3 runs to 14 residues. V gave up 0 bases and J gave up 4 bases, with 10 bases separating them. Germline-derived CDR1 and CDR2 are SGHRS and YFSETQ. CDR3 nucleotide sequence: TGCGCCAGCAGCTTGGCCTCGAAGAGAGAGACCCAGTACTTC. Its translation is CASSLASKRETQYF.

The CDR3 loop is CASSVGGRVGYGYTF. CDR3 bases: TGTGCCAGCAGCGTAGGGGGGAGGGTAGGCTATGGCTACACCTTC. This chain uses TRBV9 with TRBJ1-2; D is possibly TRBD1 (5 bases). Germline CDR1 SGDLS, CDR2 YYNGEE. V was trimmed by 0 bases and J by 4 bases, leaving 13 bases between them. The CDR3 contains 15 residues.

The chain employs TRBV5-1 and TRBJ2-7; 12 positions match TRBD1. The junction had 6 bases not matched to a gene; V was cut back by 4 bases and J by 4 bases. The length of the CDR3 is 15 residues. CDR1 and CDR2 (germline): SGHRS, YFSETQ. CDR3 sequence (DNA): TGCGCCAGCAGCCCAGGGACAGGGGGCGGATACGAGCAGTACTTC. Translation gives CASSPGTGGGYEQYF.

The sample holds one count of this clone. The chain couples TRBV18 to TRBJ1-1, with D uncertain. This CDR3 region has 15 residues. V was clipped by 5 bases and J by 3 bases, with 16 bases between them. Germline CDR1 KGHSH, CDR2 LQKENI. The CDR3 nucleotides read TGTGCCAGCTCAAAGGACGGGATGAGGGACACTGAAGCTTTCTTT. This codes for CASSKDGMRDTEAFF.

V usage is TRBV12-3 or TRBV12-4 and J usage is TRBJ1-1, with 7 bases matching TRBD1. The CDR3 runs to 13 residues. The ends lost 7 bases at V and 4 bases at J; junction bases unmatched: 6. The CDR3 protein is CASTNDRATEAFF. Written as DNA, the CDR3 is TGTGCCAGCACCAACGACAGGGCCACTGAAGCTTTCTTT.

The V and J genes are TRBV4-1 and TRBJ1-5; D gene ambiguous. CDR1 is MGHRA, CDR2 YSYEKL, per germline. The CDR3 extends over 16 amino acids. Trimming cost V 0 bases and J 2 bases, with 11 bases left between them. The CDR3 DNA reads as TGCGCCAGCAGCCAAGATTGGAGGGCAGGCAATCAGCCCCAGCATTTT. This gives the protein CASSQDWRAGNQPQHF.

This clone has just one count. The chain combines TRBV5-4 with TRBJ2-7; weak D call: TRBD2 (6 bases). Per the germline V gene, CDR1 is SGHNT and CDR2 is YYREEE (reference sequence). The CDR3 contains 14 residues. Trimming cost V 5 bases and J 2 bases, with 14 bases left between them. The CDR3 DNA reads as TGTGCCAGCAGACGAGGGGAGGATCCCTACGAGCAGTACTTC. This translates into CASRRGEDPYEQYF.

The CDR3 nucleotides are TGTGCCAGCAGGGGACAGGGGGGCACTGAAGCTTTCTTT. Protein product: CASRGQGGTEAFF. The rearrangement links TRBV11-3 to TRBJ1-1, with 11 bases lining up with TRBD1. Germline lookup yields CDR1 SGHNT and CDR2 YENEEA. With 6 bases clipped from V and 4 bases from J, the junction kept 1 base outside the gene matches. This CDR3 region has 13 residues.

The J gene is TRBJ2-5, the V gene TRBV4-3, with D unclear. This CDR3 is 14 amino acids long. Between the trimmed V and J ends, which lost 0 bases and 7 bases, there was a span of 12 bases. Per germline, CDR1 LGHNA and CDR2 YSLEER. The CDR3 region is CASSQDAAAGTQYF. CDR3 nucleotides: TGCGCCAGCAGCCAAGATGCGGCAGCCGGGACCCAGTACTTC.

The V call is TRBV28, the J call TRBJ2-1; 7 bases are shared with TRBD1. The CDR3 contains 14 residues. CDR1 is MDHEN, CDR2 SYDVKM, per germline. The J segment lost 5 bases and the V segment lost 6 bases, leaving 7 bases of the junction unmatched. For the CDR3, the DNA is TGTGCCAGCAGAAGAGGGGGCGCGAACAATGAGCAGTTCTTC. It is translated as CASRRGGANNEQFF.

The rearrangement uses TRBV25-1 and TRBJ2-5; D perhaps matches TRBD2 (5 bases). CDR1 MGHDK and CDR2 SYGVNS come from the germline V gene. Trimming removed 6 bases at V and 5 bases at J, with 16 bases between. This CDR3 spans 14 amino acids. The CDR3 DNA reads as TGTGCCAGCAGCCTCCTCGCGCCGGGGGAGACCCAGTACTTC. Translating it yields CASSLLAPGETQYF.

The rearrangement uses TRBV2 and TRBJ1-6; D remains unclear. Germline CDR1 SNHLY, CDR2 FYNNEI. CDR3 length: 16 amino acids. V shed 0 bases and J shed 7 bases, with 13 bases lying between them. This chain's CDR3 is CASSEASQAFNSPLHF. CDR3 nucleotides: TGTGCCAGCAGTGAAGCTTCGCAGGCCTTCAATTCACCCCTCCACTTT. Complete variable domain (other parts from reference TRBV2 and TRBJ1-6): EPEVTQTPSHQVTQMGQEVILRCVPISNHLYFYWYRQILGQKVEFLVSFYNNEISEKSEIFDDQFSVERPDGSNFTLKIRSTKLEDSAMYFCASSEASQAFNSPLHFGNGTRLTVT.

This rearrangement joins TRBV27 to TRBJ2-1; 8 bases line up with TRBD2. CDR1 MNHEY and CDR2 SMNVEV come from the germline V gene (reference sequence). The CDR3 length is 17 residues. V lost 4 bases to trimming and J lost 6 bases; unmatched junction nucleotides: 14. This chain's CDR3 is CASSYLGTSGGGNEQFF. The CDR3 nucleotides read TGTGCCAGCAGTTACTTGGGAACTAGCGGAGGGGGCAATGAGCAGTTCTTC.

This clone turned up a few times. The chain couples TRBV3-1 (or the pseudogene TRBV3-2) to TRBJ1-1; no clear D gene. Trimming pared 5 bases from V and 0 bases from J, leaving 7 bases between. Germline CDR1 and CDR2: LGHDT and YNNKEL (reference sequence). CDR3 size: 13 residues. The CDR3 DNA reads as TGTGCCAGCAGCTTTCAGTTGAACACTGAAGCTTTCTTT. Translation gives CASSFQLNTEAFF.

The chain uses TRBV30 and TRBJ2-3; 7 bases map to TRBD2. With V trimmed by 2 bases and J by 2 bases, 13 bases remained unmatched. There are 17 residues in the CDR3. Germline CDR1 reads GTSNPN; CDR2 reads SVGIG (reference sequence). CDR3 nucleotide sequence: TGTGCCTGGAGTCCAAACCAGCGGGGCCCTTTCACAGATACGCAGTATTTT. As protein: CAWSPNQRGPFTDTQYF.

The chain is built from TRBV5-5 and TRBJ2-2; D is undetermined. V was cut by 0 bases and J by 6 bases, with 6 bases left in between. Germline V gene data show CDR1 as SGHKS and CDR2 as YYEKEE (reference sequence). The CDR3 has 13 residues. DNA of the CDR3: TGTGCCAGCAGCTTGGCCGCGTCCGGGGAGCTGTTTTTT. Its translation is CASSLAASGELFF. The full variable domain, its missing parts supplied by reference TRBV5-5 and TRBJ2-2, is DAGVTQSPTHLIKTRGQQVTLRCSPISGHKSVSWYQQVLGQGPQFIFQYYEKEERGRGNFPDRFSARQFPNYSSELNVNALLLGDSALYLCASSLAASGELFFGEGSRLTVL.

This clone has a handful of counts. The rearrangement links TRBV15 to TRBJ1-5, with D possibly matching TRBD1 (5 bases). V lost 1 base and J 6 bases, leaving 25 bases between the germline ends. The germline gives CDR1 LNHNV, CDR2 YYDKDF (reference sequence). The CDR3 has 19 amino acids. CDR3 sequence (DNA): TGTGCCACCAGCAGAGCAAGGGCAGGGAATTCGGGACTAATTCAGCCCCAGCATTTT. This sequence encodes CATSRARAGNSGLIQPQHF.